The present T cell receptor (beta chain) was sequenced within a study of human CD8 memory T cell subsets. General study results and limits: The chains that were sequenced in this study were only T cell receptor beta chains. While effector memory cells differed, stem-like memory and precursor exhausted T cells had similarly high diversity.

The germline CDR1 and CDR2 sequences are MDHEN and SYDVKM. The CDR3 runs to 15 residues. Of note for this clonotype: Its antigen is currently unknown.

Total CD8+ T cells came from negative magnetic enrichment. The starting material, duplicate vials of some 140,000 sorted CD8+ T cells per subset, provided the RNA. Investigators built TCR beta libraries using UMI-labeled 5' RACE. Reanalyzing the 5' RACE reads, TCRdb keeps one entry per CDR3 protein, without DNA. The repertoire table contains 5,600 or so distinct CDR3 sequences. The sequence was obtained from a human donor in good health. The rearrangement joins TRBV28 to TRBJ2-3; TCRdb lists TRBD2, though no DNA is available to test this call. Material: CD8+ effector memory T cells (TEM) sorted from PBMCs. Subset: effector memory CD8 T cells, CCR7- CD45RO+ CD95+. The CDR3 is CASSFRGRSTDTQYF.